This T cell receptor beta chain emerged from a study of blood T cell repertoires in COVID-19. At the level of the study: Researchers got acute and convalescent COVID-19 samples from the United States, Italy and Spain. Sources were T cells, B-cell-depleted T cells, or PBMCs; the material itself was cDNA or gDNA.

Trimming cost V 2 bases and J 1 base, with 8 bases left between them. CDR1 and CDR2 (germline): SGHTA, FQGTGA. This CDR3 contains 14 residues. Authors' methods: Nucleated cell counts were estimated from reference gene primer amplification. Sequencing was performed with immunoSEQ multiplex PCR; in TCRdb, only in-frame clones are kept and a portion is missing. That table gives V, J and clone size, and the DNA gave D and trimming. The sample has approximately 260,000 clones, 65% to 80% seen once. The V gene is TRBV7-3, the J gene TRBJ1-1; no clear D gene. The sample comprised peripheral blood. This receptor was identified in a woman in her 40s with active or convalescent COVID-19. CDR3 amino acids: CASSLVEGNTEAFF. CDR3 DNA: TGTGCCAGCAGCTTAGTGGAGGGGAACACTGAAGCTTTCTTT.